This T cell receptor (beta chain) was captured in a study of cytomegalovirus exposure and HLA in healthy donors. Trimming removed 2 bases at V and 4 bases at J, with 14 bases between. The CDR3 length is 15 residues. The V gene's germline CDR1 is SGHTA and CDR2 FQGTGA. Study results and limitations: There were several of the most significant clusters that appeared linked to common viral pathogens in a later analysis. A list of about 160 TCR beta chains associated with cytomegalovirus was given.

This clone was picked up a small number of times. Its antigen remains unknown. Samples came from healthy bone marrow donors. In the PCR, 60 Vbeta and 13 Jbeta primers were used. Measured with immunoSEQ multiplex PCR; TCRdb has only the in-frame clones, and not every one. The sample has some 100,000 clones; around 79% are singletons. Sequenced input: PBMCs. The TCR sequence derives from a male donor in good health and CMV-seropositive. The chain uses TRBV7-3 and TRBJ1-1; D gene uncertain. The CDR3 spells CASSLAAGSGTEAFF. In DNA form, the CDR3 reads TGTGCCAGCAGCTTAGCGGCCGGGTCCGGCACTGAAGCTTTCTTT.